Listed here are 7 T cell receptor beta chains from one sample, sequenced in a study of T cells in Graves' hyperthyroidism and ophthalmopathy. RNA transcripts gave rise to amplified TCR beta CDR3 regions. The TCR CDR3 was amplified in a first-round RT-PCR using the HTBI primer set. TCRdb reprocessed the multiplex PCR reads via MiXCR and lists one record per CDR3 protein. The data contain approximately 430,000 distinct CDR3 sequences, about a sixth of them singletons. Source material: blood. Receptors originate from a woman aged 18-30 years with Graves' hyperthyroidism.

This clonotype was seen more than once but under ten times. This chain joins TRBV7-9 and TRBJ1-2; 8 nucleotides agree with TRBD1. V lost 5 bases and J lost 6; bases outside the gene matches: 8. Germline V gene sequence: CDR1 SEHNR, CDR2 FQNEAQ (reference sequence). This CDR3 has 14 amino acids. The CDR3 reads CASSHPTGGHGYTF. The DNA of the CDR3 is TGTGCCAGCAGCCATCCTACAGGGGGTCATGGCTACACCTTC.

This clonotype was recorded at least ten times. The chain carries TRBV28 and TRBJ2-1; TRBD1 aligns across 9 bases. The junction had 11 bases not matched to a gene; V was cut back by 7 bases and J by 7 bases. This CDR3 spans 15 amino acids. The germline CDR1 and CDR2 sequences are MDHEN and SYDVKM. The CDR3 loop is CASTEPGQGWNEQFF. In nucleotides, the CDR3 is TGTGCCAGCACCGAGCCGGGACAGGGTTGGAATGAGCAGTTCTTC.

Many counts were recorded for this clonotype. The chain recombines TRBV12-3 or TRBV12-4 with TRBJ2-1; TRBD2 aligns across 8 bases. J gave up 3 bases and V 6 bases, and 7 bases lay outside the gene matches. The CDR3 is made up of 15 amino acids. The CDR3 sequence: CASRLESGSYNEQFF. CDR3 nucleotides: TGTGCCAGCAGGTTGGAAAGCGGGAGCTACAATGAGCAGTTCTTC.

This clonotype was seen many times. The rearrangement uses TRBV20-1 and TRBJ2-3, with 7 bases matching TRBD2. CDR3 length equals 17 residues. V shed 6 bases and J 2 bases; nucleotides not matched to a gene: 17. Germline V gives CDR1 DFQATT, CDR2 SNEGSKA (reference sequence). In DNA form, the CDR3 reads TGCAGTGCCCCGACCCGAGGGAGGGCCGGCGACACAGATACGCAGTATTTT. This encodes CSAPTRGRAGDTDTQYF.

This chain uses TRBV28 with TRBJ2-4; 10 bases are shared with TRBD2. The CDR3 extends over 18 amino acids. After removal of 3 bases from V and 3 bases from J, the junction contained 11 bases not matched to a gene. Germline CDR1 is MDHEN and CDR2 is SYDVKM. CDR3 residues: CASSFVVAGGMVKNIQYF. The CDR3 DNA follows: TGTGCCAGCAGTTTCGTGGTAGCGGGAGGAATGGTCAAAAACATTCAGTACTTC.

This chain uses TRBV11-1 with TRBJ2-3; 7 nucleotides line up with TRBD2. The germline gives CDR1 SGHAT, CDR2 FQDESV (reference sequence). CDR3 size: 14 residues. Trimming removed 5 bases from V and 6 bases from J; junction bases left unmatched: 8. The CDR3 coding sequence is TGTGCCAGCAGCGAACGGACTAGTTACGATACGCAGTATTTT. It yields the protein CASSERTSYDTQYF. Drawing the rest from reference TRBV11-1 and TRBJ2-3, the complete variable domain is EAEVAQSPRYKITEKSQAVAFWCDPISGHATLYWYRQILGQGPELLVQFQDESVVDDSQLPKDRFSAERLKGVDSTLKIQPAELGDSAMYLCASSERTSYDTQYFGPGTRLTVL.

This clonotype was seen many times. The chain links TRBV2 to TRBJ1-4, with D hard to call. The CDR3 runs 12 residues. The germline gives CDR1 SNHLY, CDR2 FYNNEI. V was pared by 7 bases and J by 8 bases, with 11 bases between. CDR3 sequence: CASKTGEEKLFF. CDR3 nucleotides: TGTGCCAGCAAGACGGGAGAAGAAAAACTGTTTTTT.